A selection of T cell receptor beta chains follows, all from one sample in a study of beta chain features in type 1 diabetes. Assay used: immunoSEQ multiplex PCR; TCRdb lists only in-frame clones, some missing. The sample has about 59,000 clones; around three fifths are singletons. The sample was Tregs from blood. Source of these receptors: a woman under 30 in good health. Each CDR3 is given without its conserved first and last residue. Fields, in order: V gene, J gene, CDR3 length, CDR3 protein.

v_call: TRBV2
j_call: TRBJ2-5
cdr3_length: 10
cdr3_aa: ASSEVQETQY

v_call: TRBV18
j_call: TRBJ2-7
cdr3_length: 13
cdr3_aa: ASSPPLTGIYEQY

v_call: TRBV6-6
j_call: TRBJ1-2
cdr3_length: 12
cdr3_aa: ASSPGTGGYGYT

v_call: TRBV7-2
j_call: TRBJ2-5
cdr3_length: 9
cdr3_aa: ASSWAETQY

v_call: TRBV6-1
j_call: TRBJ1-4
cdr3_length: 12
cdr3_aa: ASTASDSREKLF

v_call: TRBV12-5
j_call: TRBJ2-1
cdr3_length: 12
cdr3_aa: ASGLVQGSNEQF

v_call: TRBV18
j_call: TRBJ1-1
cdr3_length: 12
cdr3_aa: ASTGQGGNTEAF

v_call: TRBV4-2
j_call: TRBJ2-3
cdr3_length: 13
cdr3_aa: ASSQNYLGTDTQY

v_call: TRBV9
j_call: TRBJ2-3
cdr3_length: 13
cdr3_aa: ASGRSGAQTDTQY

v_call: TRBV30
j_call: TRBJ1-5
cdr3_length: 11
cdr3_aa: AWSADFNQPQH

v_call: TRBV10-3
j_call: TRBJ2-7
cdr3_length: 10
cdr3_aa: AISEGTGGQY

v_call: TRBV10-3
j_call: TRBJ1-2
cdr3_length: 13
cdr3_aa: AISEVGGRNYGYT

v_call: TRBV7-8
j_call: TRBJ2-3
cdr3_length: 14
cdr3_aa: ASSPRTSGGTDTQY

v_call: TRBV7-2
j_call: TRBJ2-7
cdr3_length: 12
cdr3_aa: ASSLEAGGYEQY

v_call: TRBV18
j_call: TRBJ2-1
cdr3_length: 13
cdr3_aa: ASSPGAGGINEQF

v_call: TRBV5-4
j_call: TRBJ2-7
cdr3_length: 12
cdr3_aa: ASSFSASSYEQY